This T cell receptor (beta chain) was observed in a study of blood T cells in healthy people across ages. Study-wide points: Diversity of TCR beta per million T cells declined in a roughly linear way with age.

This clonotype was seen more than once but under ten times. Its antigen remains unidentified. Germline V gives CDR1 SEHNR, CDR2 FQNEAQ (reference sequence). This CDR3 is built from 16 residues. V was pared by 1 base and J by 2 bases, with 13 bases between. A sample-barcoded 5' primer and a J-beta primer mix were used in a second PCR of roughly 6 to 11 cycles. TCRdb re-analysed the 5' RACE reads in MiXCR, keeping a single row per CDR3 protein. In the table there are 790,000 or so distinct CDR3 sequences, approximately 60% of which are singletons. Drawing of peripheral blood yielded roughly 9.3 milliliters from each donor.

The sequenced sample consisted of blood. The chain employs TRBV7-9 and TRBJ2-3; D is perhaps TRBD1 (5 bases). The sequence derives from a man aged 35 to 55 in good health. The CDR3 region has the DNA TGTGCCAGCAGCTTAGTGTTAAACAGGCTCACAGATACGCAGTATTTT. It codes for CASSLVLNRLTDTQYF. Full variable domain (remainder filled in from reference TRBV7-9 and TRBJ2-3): DTGVSQNPRHKITKRGQNVTFRCDPISEHNRLYWYRQTLGQGPEFLTYFQNEAQLEKSRLLSDRFSAERPKGSFSTLEIQRTEQGDSAMYLCASSLVLNRLTDTQYFGPGTRLTVL.